A single sample gave rise to the 21 T cell receptor beta chains below, sequenced in a study of T-cell memory formation after mild COVID-19. TCRdb ran MiXCR on the 5' RACE reads and lists one entry per CDR3 protein. The table has more than 85,000 distinct CDR3 sequences, approximately 12% seen once; the top ten hold about 40%. Material for sequencing was PBMCs or a T cell subset sorted from them (not recorded which). The receptors shown here come from a man younger than 35 who had mild COVID-19 (a few samples of this study predate the infection). Cell type and time point are not known.

The sample holds a few counts of this clonotype. The chain carries TRBV10-1 and TRBJ1-1; D gene unclear. The germline CDR1 and CDR2 sequences are WNHNN and SYGVQD (reference sequence). Trimming pared 6 bases from V and 0 bases from J, leaving 8 bases between. CDR3 length equals 13 residues. In DNA form, the CDR3 reads TGCGCCAGCAGCGCGGTATTGAACACTGAAGCTTTCTTT. Translation: CASSAVLNTEAFF.

This chain joins TRBV29-1 and TRBJ1-1; D is unresolved. Germline V gene sequence: CDR1 SQVTM, CDR2 ANQGSEA. This CDR3 spans 10 amino acids. Trimming took off 6 bases at V and 11 bases at J, with 13 bases between the two ends. For the CDR3, the DNA is TGCAGCGTCGCGGTGAGGGAGGCTTTCTTT. It specifies CSVAVREAFF. Using reference TRBV29-1 and TRBJ1-1 for the parts outside the CDR3, the full variable domain is SAVISQKPSRDICQRGTSLTIQCQVDSQVTMMFWYRQQPGQSLTLIATANQGSEATYESGFVIDKFPISRPNLTFSTLTVSNMSPEDSSIYLCSVAVREAFFGQGTRLTVV.

In its sample, this clonotype ranks as medium-sized. This chain connects TRBV10-2 to TRBJ2-7; D unclear. The CDR3 is 13 amino acids. V was pared by 6 bases and J by 0 bases, with 9 bases between. Germline V lookup: CDR1 WSHSY, CDR2 SAAADI. CDR3 coding DNA: TGCGCCAGCAGGCCTGGGGACTCCTACGAGCAGTACTTC. This translates into CASRPGDSYEQYF.

This clonotype has a handful of counts. V and J are TRBV29-1 and TRBJ2-3, with 10 bases aligning to TRBD2. This CDR3 region has 15 residues. V lost 7 bases to trimming and J lost 3 bases; unmatched junction nucleotides: 10. The germline CDR1 and CDR2 sequences are SQVTM and ANQGSEA. In DNA, the CDR3 is TGCAGCGCCTATCATAGCGGGGGGACTACAGATACGCAGTATTTT. This encodes CSAYHSGGTTDTQYF.

This chain uses TRBV13 with TRBJ2-7, with a tentative D call TRBD1 (5 bases). The CDR3 runs to 13 residues. V was cut by 3 bases and J by 4 bases, with 10 bases left in between. CDR1 is PRHDT, CDR2 FYEKMQ, per germline (reference sequence). In DNA, the CDR3 is TGTGCCAGCAGCTTGACAGCCGATTACGAGCAGTACTTC. Translated, it gives CASSLTADYEQYF.

On this clonotype itself: The junction does not match germline at one end; this may be a read error. V usage is TRBV7-6 and J usage is TRBJ1-1, with TRBD1 as a possible D gene (6 bases). Germline-derived CDR1 and CDR2 are SGHVS and FNYEAQ. The CDR3 length is 12 residues. CDR3 sequence: CSSSFPGEEAFF. The CDR3 coding sequence is TGTTCCAGCAGCTTCCCAGGGGAAGAAGCTTTCTTT.

The chain employs TRBV4-3 and TRBJ2-1, with a tentative D call TRBD2 (6 bases). The V end lost 6 bases, the J end lost 3 bases, and 15 bases lay between the germline ends. This CDR3 spans 15 amino acids. Germline loops: CDR1 LGHNA, CDR2 YSLEER. The CDR3 protein is CASSPGTPSYNEQFF. The CDR3 DNA reads TGCGCCAGCAGTCCCGGGACTCCAAGCTACAATGAGCAGTTCTTC.

This clonotype appeared many times. The chain employs TRBV9 and TRBJ2-7; perhaps TRBD2 as D (5 bases). There are 13 residues in the CDR3. Between the trimmed V and J ends, which lost 5 bases and 5 bases, there was a span of 14 bases. Germline V gene lookup returns CDR1 SGDLS and CDR2 YYNGEE. The CDR3 DNA is TGTGCCAGCAGTGCGGGCAGTGGGGACGAGCAGTACTTC. This translates into CASSAGSGDEQYF.

This clonotype was observed a few times. The V gene is TRBV9, the J gene TRBJ2-1; 7 positions agree with TRBD2. The CDR3 is 16 residues long. J lost 5 bases, V lost 3 bases, and 11 bases had no gene match. Looked up from germline, CDR1 is SGDLS and CDR2 is YYNGEE. The chain's CDR3 is CASSGVELAQNNEQFF. CDR3 in DNA: TGTGCCAGCAGCGGGGTTGAACTAGCGCAGAACAATGAGCAGTTCTTC.

V is TRBV10-3 and J is TRBJ1-1; possibly TRBD1 for D (5 bases). The CDR3 sequence is 12 residues long. CDR1 and CDR2 from the germline V gene are ENHRY and SYGVKD. V dropped 3 bases and J dropped 10 bases, with 12 bases sitting between them. The CDR3 DNA reads as TGTGCCATCAGTGAACCGGGGGAAGGAGCTTTCTTT. Translating gives CAISEPGEGAFF.

This clonotype was detected only a few times. This chain connects TRBV7-2 to TRBJ1-5; D is unresolved. The V end lost 3 bases, the J end lost 4 bases, and 10 bases lay between the germline ends. There are 14 residues in the CDR3. Germline values: CDR1 SGHTA, CDR2 FQGNSA. Written as DNA, the CDR3 is TGTGCCAGCAGCTTTTTGGACGGTAATCAGCCCCAGCATTTT. It yields the protein CASSFLDGNQPQHF. The full variable domain, rest sourced from reference TRBV7-2 and TRBJ1-5, is GAGVSQSPSNKVTEKGKDVELRCDPISGHTALYWYRQSLGQGLEFLIYFQGNSAPDKSGLPSDRFSAERTGGSVSTLTIQRTQQEDSAVYLCASSFLDGNQPQHFGDGTRLSIL.

This clonotype has a count of ten or more. The V call is TRBV6-5, the J call TRBJ2-3; TRBD2 agrees at 9 bases. V gave up 4 bases and J gave up 2 bases; unmatched junction bases: 4. CDR1 MNHEY and CDR2 SVGAGI come from the germline V gene. CDR3 length equals 15 residues. The CDR3 DNA is TGTGCCAGCAGTTCAGGCGGGGGGGCCACAGATACGCAGTATTTT. The encoded protein is CASSSGGGATDTQYF.

This chain connects TRBV11-2 to TRBJ2-7; 13 positions agree with TRBD2. Germline loops: CDR1 SGHAT, CDR2 FQNNGV. V was pared by 8 bases and J by 5 bases, with 6 bases of the junction left unmatched. This CDR3 has 14 amino acids. CDR3 loop: CASERTSGGHEQYF. In DNA form, the CDR3 reads TGTGCCAGCGAGAGGACTAGCGGGGGCCACGAGCAGTACTTC.

Ten or more counts support this clonotype. The J gene is TRBJ1-3, the V gene TRBV13, with 7 bases fitting TRBD1. Germline V gene lookup returns CDR1 PRHDT and CDR2 FYEKMQ (reference sequence). V lost 5 bases to trimming and J lost 7 bases; unmatched junction nucleotides: 5. The CDR3 runs 13 residues. CDR3 region: CASSLTGENTIYF. In DNA, the CDR3 is TGTGCCAGCAGCCTTACAGGGGAGAACACCATATATTTT.

The V and J genes are TRBV27 and TRBJ2-7; 9 nucleotides agree with TRBD1. Germline V gene lookup returns CDR1 MNHEY and CDR2 SMNVEV (reference sequence). This CDR3 is 15 amino acids long. V shed 0 bases, J shed 2 bases, and the junction held 2 bases outside the gene matches. This CDR3 reads CASSLSDRGPYEQYF. The CDR3 DNA reads TGTGCCAGCAGTTTATCGGACAGGGGCCCCTACGAGCAGTACTTC.

This clonotype was seen a handful of times. An end of the junction differs from the germline gene, which may be a read error. This sequence joins TRBV7-7 and TRBJ2-3; D unresolved. Looked up from germline, CDR1 is SSHAT and CDR2 is FNYEAQ (reference sequence). The CDR3 has 14 amino acids. The CDR3 region is CASSLAANTDTQYF. The CDR3, as DNA: TGTGCTAGCAGCTTAGCAGCAAATACAGATACGCAGTATTTT.

This clonotype has just a few counts. The CDR3 DNA reads TGTGCCAGCAGCTTCGGGGAGGGGGCCTACGAGCAGTACTTC. It translates to CASSFGEGAYEQYF. This chain uses TRBV11-2 with TRBJ2-7; TRBD2 might be the D (7 bases). The CDR3 runs 14 residues. Trimming pared 3 bases from V and 2 bases from J, leaving 11 bases between. CDR1 and CDR2 (germline): SGHAT, FQNNGV.

This clonotype has more than one count but fewer than ten. The rearrangement joins TRBV24-1 to TRBJ2-1; weak D call: TRBD2 (6 bases). Per germline, CDR1 KGHDR and CDR2 SFDVKD. CDR3 length equals 14 residues. With 11 bases removed from V and 6 bases from J, the gap between germline ends came to 19 bases. The CDR3 region is CAIPPSGFSNEQFF. In DNA form, the CDR3 reads TGTGCCATCCCACCCAGCGGGTTTAGCAATGAGCAGTTCTTC.

The chain has TRBV6-5 and TRBJ2-7; 11 bases match TRBD2. This CDR3 comprises 14 residues. V shed 8 bases and J 5 bases; nucleotides not matched to a gene: 8. The germline CDR1 and CDR2 sequences are MNHEY and SVGAGI. The DNA of the CDR3 is TGTGCCAGCCATGAGGGACTAGCGGTACACGAGCAGTACTTC. Translated, it gives CASHEGLAVHEQYF.

The sample holds many counts of this clonotype. J is TRBJ2-7 and V is TRBV7-6; D uncertain. The CDR3 sequence is 13 residues long. Germline CDR1 is SGHVS and CDR2 is FNYEAQ. V lost 0 bases and J lost 7, with 10 bases in between. The CDR3 loop reads CASSLALGSEQYV. The CDR3 nucleotides are TGTGCCAGCAGCTTAGCGCTCGGATCTGAGCAGTACGTC.

The chain is built from TRBV11-2 and TRBJ1-6; D may be TRBD1 (6 bases). The CDR3 runs 18 residues. Deletions cut 4 bases from V and 7 bases from J, with 23 bases between. Germline lookup yields CDR1 SGHAT and CDR2 FQNNGV. CDR3 sequence: CASSSLWNHREKNSPLHF. CDR3 DNA: TGTGCCAGCAGCTCGCTATGGAACCACAGGGAGAAAAATTCACCCCTCCACTTT.